This TCR beta chain is from a study of tumor-infiltrating lymphocytes in primary liver carcinoma (TCRdb year 2017). Looking at the study overall: Between late 2015 and 2016, five patients in China with histopathologically diagnosed primary liver carcinoma had surgical resection. Of the five patients (three men and two women, aged 30 to 69 years), four had hepatocellular carcinoma and one had combined HCC and intrahepatic cholangiocarcinoma. The five patients had tumors staged T1-T3 N0M0, with maximum diameters ranging from about 4.2 to 10 cm. Roughly 3.5 to 7.5 million productive TCRbeta reads were obtained per sample, and no significant difference in read depth was found between tissue types. Across five regions of each liver tumor, along with adjacent normal tissue and blood, the study brought together TCRbeta repertoire sequencing, expression microarrays and whole-exome sequencing. A total of some 35 specimens from 5 patients underwent TCRbeta repertoire sequencing, comprising around 25 tumor regions, 5 adjacent noncancerous liver tissues and 5 peripheral blood samples. Reproducibility between technical replicate repertoires was high, with correlation coefficients above 0.95 and mean shared-clone rates near 0.89.

Points the paper makes about the study in general: Bulk unsorted samples precluded comparing CD4+ and CD8+ T cell repertoires. Repertoire overlap was found to be higher between tumor regions (mean around 35%) than between tumor-adjacent (about 17%) or tumor-blood (14%) pairs, consistent with antigen-driven expansion. Only the TCR beta chain was sequenced, so true repertoire diversity is likely underestimated because unpaired alpha chains were not captured. Only five or six patients were included in the study, and the authors note that the findings should be validated in a larger study. The top 250 clones made up a significantly larger repertoire fraction in tumors than in blood (p = 0.039).

RNA from unsorted whole blood was extracted with TRIzol reagent, and germline DNA was obtained with the DNeasy Blood & Tissue kit. Chronic HBV infection was present in the patients, and the patients were treatment-naive at sampling. Before surgery, about 4 milliliters of peripheral blood were collected into K2EDTA tubes. CDR3 length: 16 amino acids, cysteine to phenylalanine. The kept DNA is CDR3 alone, 48 bases in frame from the first base. CDR1 is given as SGHAT and CDR2 as FQNNGV, both from the germline V gene. The V end gives up 3 bases and the J end 3 bases, leaving 7 bases in the junction not matched to a gene. Starting from approximately 500 ng total RNA, TCRbeta-specific cDNA was produced by reverse transcription with a constant-region primer and ProtoScript II reverse transcriptase. Construction of the TCRbeta libraries relied on three nested rounds of multiplex PCR, following a slightly modified ARM-PCR procedure. The first two PCR rounds used multiplex TRBV1-TRBV30 forward primers with a Cbeta reverse primer, each for about 9 cycles. Sample barcodes and Illumina adapters were added in a final 25-cycle PCR with Deep VentR polymerase. Before sequencing, amplicons of 200-500 bp were purified from gel using a QIAquick gel extraction kit. TCRbeta amplicons were sequenced on an Illumina HiSeq 2500 with 250-bp paired-end reads. In the source study's methods: Quality trimming of reads was performed with Trimmomatic v0.33, and paired reads were merged with FLASH v1.2.11 so that full CDR3 sequences could be recovered. V, D and J germline segments were assigned to the rearranged TCRbeta sequences by MiGEC v1.2.1b. Clonotype statistics, along with Shannon-Wiener diversity indices, were calculated using VDJtools v1.0.0. To cut down on sampling bias, every analysis after diversity analysis relied on just the 250 most abundant clonotypes from each sample. Using fastp trimming at Q25 and MiXCR clonotype assembly, TCRdb reanalyzed the public sequencing data and kept in-frame beta chains. Merged by CDR3 protein, the rows form single entries marked with the most common genes and DNA. These V and J calls derive from TCRdb rather than the authors' analysis. The sample records more than 150,000 distinct CDR3 sequences, 50% to 75% of which are singletons. The ten largest account for about 72% of the sample.

This clonotype was detected a few times. No antigen is known for it. This may come from a read error, since a much larger clone is one base off. The sequenced sample consisted of peripheral blood. The sequence is built from TRBV11-2 and TRBJ2-7; TRBD2 aligns with 11 central bases. The clonotype originates from a man between 35 and 55 years old with primary liver carcinoma and hepatitis B virus infection. The CDR3 is CASSLGLADTDYEQYF. The DNA is TGTGCCAGCAGCTTGGGACTAGCGGATACTGACTACGAGCAGTACTTC.